The present TCR beta chain was sequenced within a study of Ad26.COV2.S vaccination and SARS-CoV-2 variants (TCRdb year 2021). Notes on the research overall: Donors in the vaccine arm were drawn from COV1001, a phase I-IIa trial of Ad26.COV2.S in healthy adults that was multicentre, randomized, double-blind and placebo-controlled. Ad26.COV2.S was given intramuscularly at 5x10^10 or 1x10^11 viral particles, as a single shot or as two shots 56 days apart. TCRbeta repertoire sequencing served as the tool for gauging how specific and how broad the SARS-CoV-2-reactive T cell receptors were following Ad26.COV2.S vaccination. The TCR-sequenced set comprised approximately 30 samples: some 20 Ad26.COV2.S vaccine recipients, 5 placebo recipients and 8 SARS-CoV-2 convalescent individuals. Trial participants were randomized into five groups of five: low-dose or high-dose Ad26.COV2.S given once or twice, or placebo on both occasions. Throughout the experiments and outcome assessment, investigators stayed blinded to trial group allocation.

Trimmed from V: 7 bases; trimmed from J: 7 bases; junction bases lacking a gene match: 2. The CDR3 goes from the cysteine to the phenylalanine over 13 residues. Kept here is only the CDR3 DNA, which spans 39 bases and is read in frame from base 1. CDR1 and CDR2, per the germline V gene, are MNHEY and SVGAGI. The immunoSEQ Assay was used to sequence TCRbeta CDR3 regions. After extraction, genomic DNA underwent amplification by bias-controlled multiplex PCR, followed by high-throughput sequencing. In the paper's pipeline: To quantify the absolute abundance of every unique TCRbeta CDR3 region, sequences were collapsed and filtered. T cell fraction was estimated by normalizing TCRbeta template counts to usable DNA, which was measured by amplifying reference genes present in all nucleated cells. Repertoire TCRs were annotated as SARS-CoV-2-specific by exact matching of V gene, CDR3 amino acid sequence and J gene to a known reactive TCR set. The reference SARS-CoV-2 TCR set came from MIRA and was filtered for enrichment in COVID-19-positive ImmuneCODE repertoires, removing public or cross-reactive TCRs. Using the MIRA antigens, annotated TCRs were further analysed by specific ORF or by position within an ORF. Breadth was defined as annotated unique rearrangements over total unique productive rearrangements; depth was the summed frequency of those rearrangements. Two-sided Wilcoxon rank-sum tests were used to compare TCR breadth between groups. Sourced from immuneACCESS, this table was stored by TCRdb with only in-frame sequences that have V and J called. A share of the clones is absent; for the studies checked, an unresolved V gene accounts for under half, and the remainder has no known explanation. From that table come the V and J calls and clone size; the DNA was used to work out D and trimming. For this sample there are roughly 320,000 clones; 87% appear just once. About 3.5% of the sample lies in the top ten.

About this clone itself: The antigen this receptor binds is unknown. No clone much larger than this one lies a single base away; base qualities are absent.

Explained via the paper, the treatment or condition label denotes: 15 to 20 received Ad26.COV2.S at low or high dose, single or two shots; about 5 received placebo; per-sample allocation not given. For vaccine and placebo recipients, repertoires were sequenced using samples collected on day 63 after the first injection. Cohort 1b enrolled some 25 adults aged 18-55 years at a single site in Boston, USA, between 29 July and 7 August 2020. Ad26.COV2.S was a replication-incompetent adenovirus type 26 vector that expressed a prefusion-stabilized SARS-CoV-2 spike protein derived from the original Wuhan strain. Overall study results and their limits: The study lacked the statistical power to compare responses across vaccine doses or regimens. The authors noted that total T cell responses may have been underestimated by the TCR breadth and depth analyses. Substantial breadth of spike-specific CD8+ and CD4+ T cell responses was reported after vaccination. Compared with placebo recipients, Ad26.COV2.S recipients showed higher spike-specific TCR breadth (P = 0.0014). Vaccine and placebo recipients had similar non-spike TCR breadth, a finding consistent with the vaccine containing only spike.

The sample was peripheral blood, taken in a trial of Ad26.COV2.S vaccine versus placebo. The receptor's source is a person between 18 and 65 years old who received the Ad26.COV2.S COVID-19 vaccine or a placebo. Rearrangement joined TRBV6-5 to TRBJ1-6; 9 junctional bases match TRBD1. The CDR3 region reads CASTGQGNSPLHF. In nucleotide form, the sequence is TGTGCCAGCACCGGACAGGGGAATTCACCCCTCCACTTT.